A single sample gave rise to the 14 T cell receptor beta chains below, sequenced in a study of circulating CD8 cells and anti-PD-1 response in melanoma (dated by TCRdb to the early 2020s). Using a BD FACSAria II cell sorter, four subsets defined by PD-1 and/or TIGIT were sorted out of live CD3+CD8+TCRalphabeta+ cells. TCRdb shows the sequencer as NextSeq 500. The QIAseq Immune Repertoire RNA Library Kit, Human TCR Panel, was used to prepare TCR libraries from about 15 ng of total RNA. The public sequencing data were trimmed at Q25 with fastp and processed into clonotypes with MiXCR by TCRdb, which kept only in-frame beta chains. Identical CDR3 protein sequences are pooled into one entry, listed with their most common genes and DNA. The sample table contains several hundred distinct CDR3 sequences; only one count was recorded for around 7% of them. The ten biggest clones cover approximately 20% of the sample.

The specimen comprised CD8+ T cells from PBMCs, sampled at baseline or after one month of anti-PD-1 therapy (not recorded which). Receptor source: a human donor with melanoma.

By sample share, this clonotype is large. The rearrangement joins TRBV7-3 to TRBJ2-1; 12 positions agree with TRBD2. The CDR3 contains 15 residues. CDR1 is SGHTA, CDR2 FQGTGA, per germline. The trim removed 4 bases at V and 6 bases at J, leaving 4 bases unmatched. This CDR3 reads CASSSLAGGLNEQFF. The CDR3 nucleotides are TGTGCCAGCAGCTCCCTAGCGGGGGGGCTCAATGAGCAGTTCTTC.

This clonotype counts as medium-sized. The chain employs TRBV7-9 and TRBJ2-7, with no clear D. There are 12 residues in the CDR3. The V end was cut by 5 bases, the J end by 1 base, with 6 bases between. CDR1 and CDR2 from the germline V gene are SEHNR and FQNEAQ (reference sequence). Here the CDR3 DNA reads TGTGCCAGCAGCCACCGATCCTACGAGCAGTACTTC. Protein sequence: CASSHRSYEQYF.

In its sample, this clonotype is large. This rearrangement joins TRBV29-1 to TRBJ2-1; D might be TRBD2 (6 bases). Trimming pared 4 bases from V and 2 bases from J, leaving 21 bases between. Looked up from germline, CDR1 is SQVTM and CDR2 is ANQGSEA. This CDR3 region has 17 residues. DNA for the CDR3: TGCAGCGTTGTGAGTAGCGGCCTAAGAACCCCCTACAATGAGCAGTTCTTC. Translation gives CSVVSSGLRTPYNEQFF.

Sample share makes this clonotype large. The V call is TRBV14, the J call TRBJ2-3; 8 bases match TRBD2. With 2 bases clipped from V and 3 bases from J, the junction kept 4 bases outside the gene matches. CDR1 is SGHDN and CDR2 is FVKESK in the germline V gene. This CDR3 is 15 amino acids long. The CDR3 region has the DNA TGTGCCAGCAGCCAAAAGAGCGGGAGAACAGATACGCAGTATTTT. Its protein product is CASSQKSGRTDTQYF. Using reference TRBV14 and TRBJ2-3 for the parts outside the CDR3, the full variable domain is EAGVTQFPSHSVIEKGQTVTLRCDPISGHDNLYWYRRVMGKEIKFLLHFVKESKQDESGMPNNRFLAERTGGTYSTLKVQPAELEDSGVYFCASSQKSGRTDTQYFGPGTRLTVL.

This clonotype is labeled as medium-sized. The chain links TRBV15 to TRBJ2-2; D remains unclear. CDR3 size: 13 residues. Trimming stripped 0 bases from V and 5 bases from J, with 4 bases between. The germline V gene has CDR1 LNHNV and CDR2 YYDKDF (reference sequence). CDR3 coding DNA: TGTGCCACCAGCAGAGACGAAACCGGGGAGCTGTTTTTT. Translation: CATSRDETGELFF.

In its sample, this clonotype ranks as large. This sequence joins TRBV29-1 and TRBJ2-1, with D possibly being TRBD2 (6 bases). There are 14 residues in the CDR3. Looked up from germline, CDR1 is SQVTM and CDR2 is ANQGSEA. The V end lost 7 bases, the J end lost 7 bases, and 20 bases lay between the germline ends. CDR3 sequence (DNA): TGCAGCGCGCCGGGCTCCTCAGGAGGGAATGAGCAGTTCTTC. Amino acid sequence: CSAPGSSGGNEQFF.

Relative to its sample, this clonotype is large (0.1 to 1%). This chain joins TRBV23-1 and TRBJ2-3; 7 bases match TRBD1. TRBV23-1 is assigned to the ORF class and has an uncertain function. The CDR3 is 16 amino acids. With 2 bases clipped from V and 2 bases from J, the junction kept 7 bases outside the gene matches. In nucleotides, the CDR3 is TGCGCCAGCAGTCAACACACAGGGGCCATCACAGATACGCAGTATTTT. This gives the protein CASSQHTGAITDTQYF.

This clonotype rates as large. The CDR3 loop reads CSARELAEPYEQYF. CDR3 nucleotide sequence: TGCAGTGCTAGAGAGCTAGCGGAACCCTACGAGCAGTACTTC. The V call is TRBV20-1, the J call TRBJ2-7, with TRBD2 matching over 7 bases. Germline CDR1 DFQATT, CDR2 SNEGSKA (reference sequence). The CDR3 extends over 14 amino acids. V dropped 0 bases and J dropped 2; count of bases not matched to a gene: 4.

This clonotype is large (0.1 to 1%) within its sample. This chain joins TRBV28 and TRBJ2-1; 8 positions match TRBD2. The CDR3 extends over 14 amino acids. The junction had 6 bases not matched to a gene; V was cut back by 5 bases and J by 6 bases. Germline CDR1 MDHEN, CDR2 SYDVKM. The CDR3 DNA reads TGTGCCAGCAGTATTAGCGGGGATCTCAATGAGCAGTTCTTC. Translated, it gives CASSISGDLNEQFF. The full variable domain, rest sourced from reference TRBV28 and TRBJ2-1, is DVKVTQSSRYLVKRTGEKVFLECVQDMDHENMFWYRQDPGLGLRLIYFSYDVKMKEKGDIPEGYSVSREKKERFSLILESASTNQTSMYLCASSISGDLNEQFFGPGTRLTVL.

In its sample, this clonotype ranks as medium-sized. This rearrangement joins TRBV28 to TRBJ1-6; D uncertain. This CDR3 has 13 amino acids. Germline CDR1 MDHEN, CDR2 SYDVKM. Trimming took off 2 bases at V and 10 bases at J, with 9 bases between the two ends. The CDR3 reads CASSLRGGSPLHF. In nucleotides, the CDR3 is TGTGCCAGCAGTTTACGGGGAGGGTCACCCCTCCACTTT. The full variable domain, in which reference TRBV28 and TRBJ1-6 provide the parts outside the CDR3, is DVKVTQSSRYLVKRTGEKVFLECVQDMDHENMFWYRQDPGLGLRLIYFSYDVKMKEKGDIPEGYSVSREKKERFSLILESASTNQTSMYLCASSLRGGSPLHFGNGTRLTVT.

Within the sample, this clonotype is medium-sized (0.01 to 0.1%). This chain joins TRBV7-9 and TRBJ2-7, with 8 bases identical to TRBD1. Germline V lookup: CDR1 SEHNR, CDR2 FQNEAQ (reference sequence). Germline trimming cut 4 bases from V and 2 bases from J; bases unmatched to any gene: 4. The CDR3 is 14 residues long. CDR3 residues: CASSYPGGPYEQYF. The CDR3 nucleotides are TGTGCCAGCAGCTACCCAGGGGGCCCCTACGAGCAGTACTTC.

In its sample, this clonotype is large (0.1 to 1%). The V gene is TRBV25-1, the J gene TRBJ2-2; TRBD2 aligns across 8 bases. The CDR3 covers 16 residues. The V and J ends lost 6 bases and 5 bases, in that order; junction bases with no gene match: 11. Per germline, CDR1 MGHDK and CDR2 SYGVNS. The CDR3 DNA is TGTGCCAGCAGCTTTTTCGCGGGAGGACAGACCGGGGAGCTGTTTTTT. Its protein is CASSFFAGGQTGELFF. The full variable domain, rest sourced from reference TRBV25-1 and TRBJ2-2, is EADIYQTPRYLVIGTGKKITLECSQTMGHDKMYWYQQDPGMELHLIHYSYGVNSTEKGDLSSESTVSRIRTEHFPLTLESARPSHTSQYLCASSFFAGGQTGELFFGEGSRLTVL.

In its sample, this clonotype ranks as large (0.1 to 1%). The V call is TRBV14, the J call TRBJ2-2; D is unclear. Trimming stripped 7 bases from V and 2 bases from J, with 8 bases between. Germline V gene data show CDR1 as SGHDN and CDR2 as FVKESK. The CDR3 has 13 residues. This chain's CDR3 is CASNKENTGELFF. The CDR3, as DNA: TGTGCCAGCAACAAGGAAAACACCGGGGAGCTGTTTTTT.

By sample fraction, this clonotype is medium-sized (0.01 to 0.1%). The V and J genes are TRBV29-1 and TRBJ2-7; 8 nucleotides agree with TRBD2. Looked up from germline, CDR1 is SQVTM and CDR2 is ANQGSEA. After removal of 0 bases from V and 7 bases from J, the junction contained 8 bases not matched to a gene. This CDR3 is 14 amino acids long. The CDR3: CSVEDAAGVEEQYF. CDR3 bases: TGCAGCGTTGAAGATGCAGCGGGAGTGGAAGAGCAGTACTTC.